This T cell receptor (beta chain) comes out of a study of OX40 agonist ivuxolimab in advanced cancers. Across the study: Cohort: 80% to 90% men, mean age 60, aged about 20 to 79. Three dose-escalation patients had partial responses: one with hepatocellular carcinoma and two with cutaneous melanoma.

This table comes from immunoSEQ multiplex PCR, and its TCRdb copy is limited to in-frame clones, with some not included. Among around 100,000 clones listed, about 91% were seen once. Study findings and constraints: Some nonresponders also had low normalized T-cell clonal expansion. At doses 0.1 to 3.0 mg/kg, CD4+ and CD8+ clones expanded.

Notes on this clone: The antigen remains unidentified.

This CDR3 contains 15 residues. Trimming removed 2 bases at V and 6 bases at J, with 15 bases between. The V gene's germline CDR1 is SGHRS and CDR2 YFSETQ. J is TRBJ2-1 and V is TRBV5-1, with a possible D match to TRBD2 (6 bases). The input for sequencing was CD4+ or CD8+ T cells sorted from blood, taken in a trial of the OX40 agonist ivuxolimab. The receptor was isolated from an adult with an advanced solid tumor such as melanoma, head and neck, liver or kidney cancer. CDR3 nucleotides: TGCGCCAGCAGCTTACCTGAGGGAGGCGTCAATGAGCAGTTCTTC. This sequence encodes CASSLPEGGVNEQFF. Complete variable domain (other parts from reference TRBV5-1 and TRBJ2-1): KAGVTQTPRYLIKTRGQQVTLSCSPISGHRSVSWYQQTPGQGLQFLFEYFSETQRNKGNFPGRFSGRQFSNSRSEMNVSTLELGDSALYLCASSLPEGGVNEQFFGPGTRLTVL.